The 26 T cell receptor beta chains below come from one sample, sequenced in a study of T cell responses to AZD1222 COVID-19 vaccine. The assay was immunoSEQ multiplex PCR, and TCRdb's table has in-frame clones only and misses some. The table has 200,000 or so clones, approximately 93% seen once; the top ten hold 0.95% to 1.1%. The sample consisted of peripheral blood, taken 28 days after the second AZD1222 dose. Every receptor here comes from an adult who received the AZD1222 COVID-19 vaccine.

This sequence joins TRBV30 and TRBJ1-2, with D unclear. CDR1 GTSNPN and CDR2 SVGIG come from the germline V gene (reference sequence). The CDR3 spans 11 residues. V was trimmed by 3 bases and J by 5 bases, leaving 7 bases between them. This CDR3 reads CAWRPLYGYTF. The CDR3 region has the DNA TGTGCCTGGAGACCACTGTATGGCTACACCTTC.

J is TRBJ1-4 and V is TRBV10-1, with a possible D match to TRBD1 (5 bases). V shed 0 bases and J shed 6 bases, with 8 bases lying between them. From germline, CDR1 is WNHNN and CDR2 SYGVQD (reference sequence). There are 14 residues in the CDR3. CDR3: CASSESPGDEKLFF. Written as DNA, the CDR3 is TGCGCCAGCAGTGAGTCTCCGGGGGATGAAAAACTGTTTTTT.

The V gene is TRBV27, the J gene TRBJ2-7, with D maybe TRBD1 (5 bases). V dropped 7 bases and J dropped 6 bases, with 16 bases sitting between them. There are 13 residues in the CDR3. The germline V gene encodes CDR1 MNHEY and CDR2 SMNVEV (reference sequence). CDR3 DNA sequence: TGTGCCAGCAAAACCCAGGGCGTGGGCGAGCAGTACTTC. It is translated as CASKTQGVGEQYF.

This chain uses TRBV19 with TRBJ1-5; no clear D. V was cut by 7 bases and J by 0 bases, with 13 bases left in between. Germline CDR1 LNHDA, CDR2 SQIVND (reference sequence). The CDR3 runs to 15 residues. The CDR3 nucleotides read TGTGCCAGTAATGGGATCCCCTATAGCAATCAGCCCCAGCATTTT. It yields the protein CASNGIPYSNQPQHF.

The V call is TRBV19, the J call TRBJ1-1, with TRBD1 identical over 12 bases. The CDR3 is 16 residues long. J lost 3 bases, V lost 7 bases, and 9 bases had no gene match. In germline, CDR1 is LNHDA, CDR2 SQIVND (reference sequence). In nucleotides, the CDR3 is TGTGCCAGTAAACACGGGACAGGGGGCACGTACACTGAAGCTTTCTTT. Its protein product is CASKHGTGGTYTEAFF.

V gene TRBV7-5 combines with J gene TRBJ1-1. TRBV7-5 is annotated as a pseudogene. This CDR3 has 17 amino acids. The CDR3 reads CARSLALGWYMNTEAFF. The CDR3 bases are TGTGCCAGAAGCTTAGCACTGGGGTGGTACATGAACACTGAAGCTTTCTTT.

The chain recombines TRBV19 with TRBJ2-7; D possibly corresponds to TRBD1 (5 bases). The CDR3 contains 14 residues. In germline, CDR1 is LNHDA, CDR2 SQIVND (reference sequence). V was trimmed by 3 bases and J by 2 bases, leaving 11 bases between them. CDR3 sequence reads: CASSIFGRAYEQYF. For the CDR3, the DNA is TGTGCCAGTAGTATTTTCGGCAGGGCCTACGAGCAGTACTTC.

J is TRBJ2-2 and V is TRBV5-1, with 7 bases identical to TRBD1. Trimming removed 4 bases from V and 4 bases from J; junction bases left unmatched: 4. The germline gives CDR1 SGHRS, CDR2 YFSETQ. This CDR3 spans 14 amino acids. The CDR3 protein is CASSTWTGTGELFF. The DNA for the CDR3 is TGCGCCAGCAGCACCTGGACAGGCACCGGGGAGCTGTTTTTT.

This rearrangement joins TRBV15 to TRBJ1-2; no firm D call. The ends were cut back, 5 bases at V and 7 bases at J, with 14 bases in the middle. The germline V gene encodes CDR1 LNHNV and CDR2 YYDKDF (reference sequence). The CDR3 is 13 residues long. CDR3 in DNA: TGTGCCACCAGCCAAGAGAGGTTGGGTGGCTACACCTTC. Its protein is CATSQERLGGYTF.

CDR3 nucleotides: TGTGCCACCAGTGACCCAGGGGGTCAGCCCCAGCATTTT. This sequence encodes CATSDPGGQPQHF. The chain carries TRBV24-1 and TRBJ1-5; TRBD1 agrees at 7 bases. Per the germline V gene, CDR1 is KGHDR and CDR2 is SFDVKD. The CDR3 contains 13 residues. The trim removed 4 bases at V and 6 bases at J, leaving 2 bases unmatched.

CDR3 nucleotides: TGTGCTTCTTCTTCCCGGGGACAGGGGACAGATACGCAGTATTTT. Amino acid sequence: CASSSRGQGTDTQYF. The rearrangement joins TRBV25-1 to TRBJ2-3, with 10 bases that match TRBD1. Germline V CDR1 and CDR2: MGHDK, SYGVNS. CDR3 length equals 15 residues. Filled out from reference TRBV25-1 and TRBJ2-3, the complete variable domain reads EADIYQTPRYLVIGTGKKITLECSQTMGHDKMYWYQQDPGMELHLIHYSYGVNSTEKGDLSSESTVSRIRTEHFPLTLESARPSHTSQYLCASSSRGQGTDTQYFGPGTRLTVL.

The chain carries TRBV7-2 and TRBJ1-2; D may be TRBD1 (6 bases). V lost 6 bases and J 4 bases, leaving 18 bases between the germline ends. The CDR3 is made up of 15 amino acids. Germline CDR1 reads SGHTA; CDR2 reads FQGNSA. The CDR3 sequence: CASRPGQRSLYGYTF. CDR3 bases: TGTGCCAGCAGACCTGGACAGCGTTCTCTCTATGGCTACACCTTC.

Comments on this clone: The sample holds other DNA sequences that translate to the same CDR3. The chain combines TRBV3-1 (or the pseudogene TRBV3-2) with TRBJ1-5; D not resolved. Trimming stripped 0 bases from V and 2 bases from J, with 5 bases between. In germline, CDR1 is LGHDT, CDR2 YNNKEL (reference sequence). The CDR3 is 14 amino acids. The chain's CDR3 is CASSQDGGNQPQHF. CDR3 DNA: TGTGCCAGCAGCCAAGATGGCGGCAATCAGCCCCAGCATTTT.

The chain carries TRBV7-3 and TRBJ2-3; D is unresolved. Between the trimmed V and J ends, which lost 5 bases and 0 bases, there was a span of 6 bases. This CDR3 region has 13 residues. The germline V gene encodes CDR1 SGHTA and CDR2 FQGTGA. The chain's CDR3 is CASSPISTDTQYF. Written as DNA, the CDR3 is TGTGCCAGCAGCCCGATTAGCACAGATACGCAGTATTTT.

The chain links TRBV19 to TRBJ1-1, with 8 bases that match TRBD1. CDR3 length: 18 amino acids. V was pared by 6 bases and J by 0 bases, with 15 bases of the junction left unmatched. Germline V CDR1 and CDR2: LNHDA, SQIVND (reference sequence). This chain's CDR3 is CASSVSTWTGHMNTEAFF. CDR3 bases: TGTGCCAGTAGCGTATCCACCTGGACAGGGCACATGAACACTGAAGCTTTCTTT.

This clone turned up a few times. At the DNA level, this CDR3 is encoded by other sequences in the same sample as well. The rearrangement joins TRBV9 to TRBJ2-7; 8 positions match TRBD2. With V trimmed by 2 bases and J by 2 bases, 3 bases remained unmatched. The CDR3 runs to 14 residues. CDR1 is SGDLS, CDR2 YYNGEE, per germline. The CDR3 region has the DNA TGTGCCAGCAGCGTCGGGGGGGACACCTACGAGCAGTACTTC. It codes for CASSVGGDTYEQYF. Full variable domain (remainder filled in from reference TRBV9 and TRBJ2-7): DSGVTQTPKHLITATGQRVTLRCSPRSGDLSVYWYQQSLDQGLQFLIQYYNGEERAKGNILERFSAQQFPDLHSELNLSSLELGDSALYFCASSVGGDTYEQYFGPGTRLTVT.

This clone was picked up one time. V gene TRBV6-2 or TRBV6-3 combines with J gene TRBJ1-5; 8 nucleotides line up with TRBD1. The CDR3 totals 17 residues. V was clipped by 6 bases and J by 0 bases; unmatched bases: 10. Germline CDR1 is MNHEY and CDR2 is SVGEGT. Here the CDR3 DNA reads TGTGCCAGCAGCCCTCGGACAGGGACCTATAGCAATCAGCCCCAGCATTTT. Translation: CASSPRTGTYSNQPQHF.

The V call is TRBV5-5, the J call TRBJ2-5, with TRBD1 as a possible D gene (6 bases). Germline CDR1 reads SGHKS; CDR2 reads YYEKEE (reference sequence). Trimming removed 1 base at V and 2 bases at J, with 9 bases between. The CDR3 has 14 residues. This CDR3 is CASSLLGAQETQYF. Here the CDR3 DNA reads TGTGCCAGCAGCTTGTTGGGGGCTCAAGAGACCCAGTACTTC. The complete variable domain, with remaining parts taken from reference TRBV5-5 and TRBJ2-5, reads DAGVTQSPTHLIKTRGQQVTLRCSPISGHKSVSWYQQVLGQGPQFIFQYYEKEERGRGNFPDRFSARQFPNYSSELNVNALLLGDSALYLCASSLLGAQETQYFGPGTRLLVL.

Note on this clone: At the DNA level, this CDR3 is encoded by other sequences in the same sample as well. The rearrangement uses TRBV18 and TRBJ1-5, with D unresolved. Germline loops: CDR1 KGHSH, CDR2 LQKENI. This CDR3 spans 13 amino acids. Trimming took 2 bases from V and 5 from J, leaving 7 bases between them. The CDR3 DNA is TGTGCCAGCTCACCAGGCAGAGATCAGCCCCAGCATTTT. Translation: CASSPGRDQPQHF.

V usage is TRBV14 and J usage is TRBJ1-6, with D hard to call. Germline CDR1 is SGHDN and CDR2 is FVKESK. The CDR3 is made up of 17 amino acids. Trimming took off 1 base at V and 0 bases at J, with 10 bases between the two ends. The CDR3 DNA sequence: TGTGCCAGCAGCCAAGCGGTCGGGAGCTCCTATAATTCACCCCTCCACTTT. Translated: CASSQAVGSSYNSPLHF. The entire variable domain, with the rest obtained from reference TRBV14 and TRBJ1-6, is as follows: EAGVTQFPSHSVIEKGQTVTLRCDPISGHDNLYWYRRVMGKEIKFLLHFVKESKQDESGMPNNRFLAERTGGTYSTLKVQPAELEDSGVYFCASSQAVGSSYNSPLHFGNGTRLTVT.

The genes are TRBV27 and TRBJ1-1; no firm D call. CDR3 length: 14 residues. V gave up 1 base and J gave up 1 base, with 7 bases separating them. Germline CDR1 MNHEY, CDR2 SMNVEV (reference sequence). In DNA, the CDR3 is TGTGCCAGCAGTTTATTGTCAGGGAACACTGAAGCTTTCTTT. Amino acid sequence: CASSLLSGNTEAFF.

This chain connects TRBV4-3 to TRBJ1-5, with a possible D match to TRBD1 (6 bases). The CDR3 runs 15 residues. V lost 4 bases and J 4 bases, leaving 14 bases between the germline ends. The germline V gene encodes CDR1 LGHNA and CDR2 YSLEER. In DNA form, the CDR3 reads TGCGCCAGCAGCCCCCGGGACAACGGAAATCAGCCCCAGCATTTT. Protein sequence: CASSPRDNGNQPQHF.

This chain connects TRBV7-9 to TRBJ2-2; the match to TRBD1 covers 11 bases. With 5 bases clipped from V and 6 bases from J, the junction kept 11 bases outside the gene matches. The CDR3 is 17 residues long. CDR1 is SEHNR, CDR2 FQNEAQ, per germline (reference sequence). As DNA, the CDR3 is TGTGCCAGCAGCCCCCGGACAGGGGGCCGCAACGCCGGGGAGCTGTTTTTT. This gives the protein CASSPRTGGRNAGELFF. The full variable domain, in which reference TRBV7-9 and TRBJ2-2 provide the parts outside the CDR3, is DTGVSQNPRHKITKRGQNVTFRCDPISEHNRLYWYRQTLGQGPEFLTYFQNEAQLEKSRLLSDRFSAERPKGSFSTLEIQRTEQGDSAMYLCASSPRTGGRNAGELFFGEGSRLTVL.

The chain employs TRBV19 and TRBJ1-1, with D possibly matching TRBD1 (5 bases). CDR3 length equals 15 residues. V lost 5 bases to trimming and J lost 1 base, with 14 bases between them. CDR1 and CDR2 from the germline V gene are LNHDA and SQIVND (reference sequence). The CDR3 here is CASSDPRQRNTEAFF. The CDR3 region has the DNA TGTGCCAGTAGTGATCCGAGACAGAGGAACACTGAAGCTTTCTTT.

CDR3 sequence (DNA): TGTGCCAGCAGTTACTCGAGTGCAGGGGACACTGAAGCTTTCTTT. It codes for CASSYSSAGDTEAFF. V gene TRBV6-5 combines with J gene TRBJ1-1, with D possibly being TRBD1 (6 bases). The germline V gene has CDR1 MNHEY and CDR2 SVGAGI. V gave up 0 bases and J gave up 3 bases, with 11 bases separating them. This CDR3 spans 15 amino acids.

The chain is built from TRBV5-4 and TRBJ1-2; D remains ambiguous. This CDR3 contains 11 residues. Germline V lookup: CDR1 SGHNT, CDR2 YYREEE (reference sequence). V shed 3 bases and J shed 7 bases, with 7 bases lying between them. DNA for the CDR3: TGTGCCAGCAGCTCCCTTTTTGGCTACACCTTC. Its protein product is CASSSLFGYTF.